The 16 T cell receptor beta chains below all came from one sample that was sequenced in a study of vaccination and CD4 T cells after COVID-19. The antigens of these receptors remain unknown. Treatment reported: approximately 9-day PBMC culture with coronavirus spike peptide pools or control peptides (ViraFEST assay). Gathering of the CD4+ T cells, from the unexposed donor, took place before the COVID-19 pandemic (2011-2018). Sequenced with the Oncomine TCR Beta short-read assay was DNA taken from cultured CD4+ T cells. The authors extracted genomic DNA from cultured CD4+ T cells. TCRdb re-called the PCR reads through MiXCR, storing one row per CDR3 protein. The sample records some 8,000 distinct CDR3 sequences, around a third being singletons. Specimen: CD4+ T cells from blood, cultured in vitro. Receptor source: a human donor in good health.

The chain carries TRBV7-2 and TRBJ2-3; no clear D. CDR1 is SGHTA, CDR2 FQGNSA, per germline. This CDR3 is 13 amino acids long. Trimming left V 2 bases short and J 1 base short, with 4 bases between. The CDR3 DNA reads TGTGCCAGCAGCTTACTGGGCACAGATACGCAGTATTTT. This gives the protein CASSLLGTDTQYF.

This clonotype has more than one count but fewer than ten. CDR3 amino acids: CSARVSPDTQYF. CDR3 bases: TGCAGTGCTAGAGTTAGCCCCGATACGCAGTATTTT. V usage is TRBV20-1 and J usage is TRBJ2-3, with D uncertain. CDR3 size: 12 residues. CDR1 is DFQATT and CDR2 is SNEGSKA in the germline V gene (reference sequence). The germline V and J ends were trimmed by 1 base and 6 bases, with 8 bases remaining between them.

This clonotype was picked up a small number of times. The chain uses TRBV15 and TRBJ1-3; D remains ambiguous. CDR1 and CDR2 from the germline V gene are LNHNV and YYDKDF (reference sequence). The CDR3 contains 13 residues. Trimming took 5 bases from V and 0 from J, leaving 5 bases between them. This chain's CDR3 is CATSSNSGNTIYF. In DNA form, the CDR3 reads TGTGCCACCAGCTCTAACTCTGGAAACACCATATATTTT.

V is TRBV6-2 or TRBV6-3 and J is TRBJ1-1, with 9 bases aligning to TRBD1. CDR3 length equals 16 residues. In germline, CDR1 is MNHEY, CDR2 SVGEGT. V lost 2 bases to trimming and J lost 8 bases; unmatched junction nucleotides: 12. As DNA, the CDR3 is TGTGCCAGCAGTTACCGTGGGACAGGGCCCCGTCGAGAAGCTTTCTTT. Encoded protein: CASSYRGTGPRREAFF.

The chain has TRBV20-1 and TRBJ2-2; maybe TRBD2 (5 bases). CDR3 length: 13 amino acids. The V end was cut by 6 bases, the J end by 2 bases, with 10 bases between. Germline V gives CDR1 DFQATT, CDR2 SNEGSKA (reference sequence). The CDR3 nucleotides are TGCAGTGCGACCGGGAAAAACACCGGGGAGCTGTTTTTT. Translating it yields CSATGKNTGELFF.

The table lists this clonotype with a few counts. The J gene is TRBJ1-5, the V gene TRBV20-1; 8 bases match TRBD1. CDR1 is DFQATT and CDR2 is SNEGSKA in the germline V gene (reference sequence). After removal of 7 bases from V and 2 bases from J, the junction contained 7 bases not matched to a gene. CDR3 length: 14 amino acids. CDR3 DNA sequence: TGCAGTGGCCATGGACAGGGCGGCAATCAGCCCCAGCATTTT. Protein sequence: CSGHGQGGNQPQHF.

The J gene is TRBJ2-7, the V gene TRBV6-1; D not resolved. The V end lost 7 bases, the J end lost 0 bases, and 13 bases lay between the germline ends. This CDR3 spans 14 amino acids. Germline lookup yields CDR1 MNHNS and CDR2 SASEGT. CDR3 residues: CASTRAPSSYEQYF. The CDR3 DNA is TGTGCCAGCACTAGGGCTCCTAGCTCCTACGAGCAGTACTTC.

V and J are TRBV19 and TRBJ2-7, with D unresolved. Trimming removed 2 bases at V and 7 bases at J, with 15 bases between. This CDR3 is built from 14 residues. Germline CDR1 is LNHDA and CDR2 is SQIVND (reference sequence). The CDR3 protein is CASSITLESREQYF. DNA for the CDR3: TGTGCCAGTAGTATAACCCTTGAATCGCGTGAGCAGTACTTC.

Only one count was recorded for this clonotype. This rearrangement joins TRBV21-1 to TRBJ1-6; the table assigns TRBD1, which was not confirmed against the DNA. TRBV21-1 is recorded as a pseudogene. CDR3 size: 19 residues. Here the CDR3 reads CASSKDRARGRTYNSPLHF. The CDR3 DNA is TGTGCCAGCAGCAAAGATAGGGCCAGGGGGCGAACCTATAATTCACCCCTCCACTTT.

The rearrangement uses TRBV20-1 and TRBJ2-2; TRBD2 matches at 7 bases. Trimming at V came to 2 bases and at J to 8 bases, leaving 2 bases not matched to a gene. Germline V CDR1 and CDR2: DFQATT, SNEGSKA (reference sequence). The CDR3 covers 12 residues. The CDR3 sequence: CSARPGRGELFF. The CDR3 nucleotides are TGCAGTGCTAGACCCGGGAGGGGGGAGCTGTTTTTT.

The chain is built from TRBV5-1 and TRBJ2-5, with D possibly matching TRBD2 (5 bases). The germline V gene has CDR1 SGHRS and CDR2 YFSETQ. With 4 bases removed from V and 5 bases from J, the gap between germline ends came to 9 bases. This CDR3 region has 12 residues. The CDR3: CASSLRRETQYF. Here the CDR3 DNA reads TGCGCCAGCAGCCTCCGGAGGGAGACCCAGTACTTC.

This clonotype has only a few counts. The CDR3 nucleotides read TGTGCCAGTAGTATCCCCCGAGGGTTCACCGGGGAGCTGTTTTTT. Its protein is CASSIPRGFTGELFF. The V gene is TRBV19, the J gene TRBJ2-2; TRBD2 is a possible D gene (5 bases). The germline V gene encodes CDR1 LNHDA and CDR2 SQIVND (reference sequence). The CDR3 length is 15 residues. V was shortened by 3 bases and J by 4 bases, with 12 bases between the two germline ends. The full variable domain, its missing parts supplied by reference TRBV19 and TRBJ2-2, is DGGITQSPKYLFRKEGQNVTLSCEQNLNHDAMYWYRQDPGQGLRLIYYSQIVNDFQKGDIAEGYSVSREKKESFPLTVTSAQKNPTAFYLCASSIPRGFTGELFFGEGSRLTVL.

The rearrangement joins TRBV27 to TRBJ2-2; weak D call: TRBD2 (6 bases). Germline lookup yields CDR1 MNHEY and CDR2 SMNVEV (reference sequence). This CDR3 spans 16 amino acids. Trimming pared 6 bases from V and 1 base from J, leaving 15 bases between. The CDR3 DNA reads TGTGCCAGCAGGGAGGGATTGGCGCTGAACACCGGGGAGCTGTTTTTT. Translated, it gives CASREGLALNTGELFF.

This chain links TRBV29-1 with TRBJ2-5; D gene ambiguous. The CDR3 is 12 residues long. CDR1 is SQVTM, CDR2 ANQGSEA, per germline. V was shortened by 3 bases and J by 5 bases, with 10 bases between the two germline ends. The CDR3 here is CSVELDGETQYF. CDR3 in DNA: TGCAGCGTTGAGCTCGATGGGGAGACCCAGTACTTC.

In its sample, this clonotype was seen a few times. Its ends do not fully match the called genes, so a read error is possible. This rearrangement joins TRBV7-2 to TRBJ2-7, with D possibly matching TRBD1 (6 bases). The germline V gene encodes CDR1 SGHTA and CDR2 FQGNSA. The CDR3 runs to 13 residues. CDR3 sequence reads: CASSINEGDGADF. For the CDR3, the DNA is TGTGCCAGCAGCATTAACGAGGGGGACGGGGCGGACTTC.

This clonotype was counted a few times. The CDR3 is CASQPADGTAIRNYGYTF. The CDR3 region has the DNA TGTGCCTCCCAACCAGCGGATGGGACAGCCATTCGCAACTATGGCTACACCTTC. The chain combines TRBV12-3 or TRBV12-4 with TRBJ1-2; 7 bases agree with TRBD1. The CDR3 length is 18 residues. J lost 2 bases, V lost 11 bases, and 23 bases had no gene match.